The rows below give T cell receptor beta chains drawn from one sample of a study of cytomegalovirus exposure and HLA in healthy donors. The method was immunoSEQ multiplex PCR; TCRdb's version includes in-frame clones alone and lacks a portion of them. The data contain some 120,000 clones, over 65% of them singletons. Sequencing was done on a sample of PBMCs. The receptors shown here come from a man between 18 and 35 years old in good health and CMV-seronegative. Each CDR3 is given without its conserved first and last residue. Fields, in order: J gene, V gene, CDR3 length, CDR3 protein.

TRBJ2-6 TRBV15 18 ATSRDRGTGLGSGANVLT
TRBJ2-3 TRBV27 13 ASSWLAGGTDTQY
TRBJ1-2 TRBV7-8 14 ASSLGEGRYNYGYT
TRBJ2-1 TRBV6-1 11 ASSEEAYSEQF
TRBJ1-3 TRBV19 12 ASRTVDSGNTIY
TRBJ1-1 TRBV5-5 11 ASSWAWNTEAF
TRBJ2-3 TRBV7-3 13 ASSLLAGSTDTQY
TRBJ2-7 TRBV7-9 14 ASSPSGQGFIYEQY
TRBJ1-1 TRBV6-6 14 ATRFLERLVYTEAF
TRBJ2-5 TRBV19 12 ASSSLAGGETQY
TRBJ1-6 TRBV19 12 ASNQDSHNSPLH
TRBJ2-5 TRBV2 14 ASSDVRPDLGETQY
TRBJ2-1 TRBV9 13 ASSARLAGTNEQF
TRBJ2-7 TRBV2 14 ASLFGDGTGEYEQY
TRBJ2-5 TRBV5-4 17 ASSEEGLAGGGYQETQY
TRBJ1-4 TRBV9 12 ASSVTQGGEKLF
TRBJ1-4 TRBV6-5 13 ASSYSSRVNEKLF
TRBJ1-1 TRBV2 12 ASSRDSFPTEAF
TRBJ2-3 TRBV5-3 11 AQRQPSTDTQY
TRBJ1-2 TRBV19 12 ASTKAGQGRGYT
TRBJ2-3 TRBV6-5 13 ASSPPGISTDTQY
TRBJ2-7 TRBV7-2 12 ASSLGRSERRQY
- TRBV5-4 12 ASSAYRGGNEQY
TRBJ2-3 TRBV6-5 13 ASSPTGNWINTQY
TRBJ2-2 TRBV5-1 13 ASSSTGTNTGELF
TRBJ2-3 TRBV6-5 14 ASSFSGLPRTDTQY
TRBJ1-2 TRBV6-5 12 ASSYSPGDYGYT
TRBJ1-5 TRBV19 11 ASSDISNQPQH
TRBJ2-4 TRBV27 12 ASSLSGSKNIQY
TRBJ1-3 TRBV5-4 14 ASSLGGQNSGNTIY
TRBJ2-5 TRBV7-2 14 ASSFSASGGVETQY
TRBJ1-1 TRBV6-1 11 ASSPTQGTEAF
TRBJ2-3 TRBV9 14 ASSVGPRGGTDTQY
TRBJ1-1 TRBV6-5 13 ASSYSLRTNTEAF
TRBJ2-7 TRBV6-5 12 ASSEQGDGYEQY